This is a list of T cell receptor beta chains from one sample in a study of Tregs in tolerant kidney transplant recipients. Produced via immunoSEQ multiplex PCR; TCRdb's table is partial and in-frame only. The sample records fewer than 100,000 clones, roughly 93% being singletons. The sequencing used CD4+ T cells from blood, collected before the transplant. Receptors originate from a human donor who received a combined kidney and bone marrow transplant. CDR3s include the opening cysteine and the closing phenylalanine or tryptophan. The order of the fields is D gene, clone size, J gene, V gene, CDR3 DNA, CDR3 protein. D genes are given only for firm matches. Size is stated for part of the rows, as once, few or many counts, or as a class when the clone is expanded.

d_gene: TRBD2; abundance: -; j_gene: TRBJ2-1; v_gene: TRBV4-3; CDR3nt: TGCGCCAGCAGCCAAGATCACCTGACTAGCGTTTCCTACAATGAGCAGTTCTTC; CDR3aa: CASSQDHLTSVSYNEQFF
d_gene: -; abundance: -; j_gene: TRBJ2-1; v_gene: TRBV7-3; CDR3nt: TGTGCCAGCAGTCACTCAGGCAGGGCATCTCCTTACAATGAGCAGTTCTTC; CDR3aa: CASSHSGRASPYNEQFF
d_gene: -; abundance: -; j_gene: TRBJ1-2; v_gene: TRBV7-8; CDR3nt: TGTGCCAGCAGCTTAGAGGCGGGAGCTAACTATGGCTACACCTTC; CDR3aa: CASSLEAGANYGYTF
d_gene: TRBD2; abundance: -; j_gene: TRBJ2-1; v_gene: TRBV2; CDR3nt: TGTGCCAGCAGGGGGGGACTAGAAGCGTTCTTC; CDR3aa: CASRGGLEAFF
d_gene: TRBD1; abundance: -; j_gene: TRBJ1-3; v_gene: TRBV18; CDR3nt: TGTGCCAGCTCCGAGGGGGCGACAGGACCGTACACCATATATTTT; CDR3aa: CASSEGATGPYTIYF
d_gene: -; abundance: -; j_gene: TRBJ2-3; v_gene: TRBV6-6; CDR3nt: TGTGCCAGCAGTTCGGGCGGGATAGGCACAGATACGCAGTATTTT; CDR3aa: CASSSGGIGTDTQYF
d_gene: -; abundance: -; j_gene: TRBJ2-2; v_gene: TRBV5-1; CDR3nt: TGCGCCAGCAGCTCGACGACAGGGAACACCGGGGAGCTGTTTTTT; CDR3aa: CASSSTTGNTGELFF
d_gene: -; abundance: -; j_gene: TRBJ1-5; v_gene: TRBV2; CDR3nt: TGTGCCAGCAGTGAAGCCAGGGGCTGGGATCAGCCCCAGCATTTT; CDR3aa: CASSEARGWDQPQHF
d_gene: TRBD1; abundance: once; j_gene: TRBJ2-1; v_gene: TRBV15; CDR3nt: TGTGCCACCAGCAGAAACAGGGGGCGAATTAATGAGCAGTTCTTC; CDR3aa: CATSRNRGRINEQFF
d_gene: TRBD1; abundance: -; j_gene: TRBJ1-6; v_gene: TRBV30; CDR3nt: TGTGCCTGGAGTAACAGGGGGCGAAATAATTCACCCCTCCACTTT; CDR3aa: CAWSNRGRNNSPLHF
d_gene: TRBD1; abundance: once; j_gene: TRBJ1-6; v_gene: TRBV7-2; CDR3nt: TGTGCCAGCAGCTTCCAGACAGGGCGGACTTCACCCCTCCACTTT; CDR3aa: CASSFQTGRTSPLHF
d_gene: TRBD2; abundance: -; j_gene: TRBJ2-7; v_gene: TRBV6-5; CDR3nt: TGTGCCAGCAGTAATCTAGCGGGTTCTTCCTACGAGCAGTACTTC; CDR3aa: CASSNLAGSSYEQYF
d_gene: TRBD1; abundance: -; j_gene: TRBJ1-6; v_gene: TRBV19; CDR3nt: TGTGCCAGTAGTCCCCGGACAGGGGACTATAATTCACCCCTCCACTTT; CDR3aa: CASSPRTGDYNSPLHF
d_gene: TRBD1; abundance: -; j_gene: TRBJ1-1; v_gene: TRBV5-1; CDR3nt: TGCGCCAGCGACACCGGGACAGGGGACCCGAACACTGAAGCTTTCTTT; CDR3aa: CASDTGTGDPNTEAFF
d_gene: TRBD2; abundance: -; j_gene: TRBJ2-5; v_gene: TRBV14; CDR3nt: TGTGCCAGCAGCCCCCAAGGGGTCGGTAGCGGGGCCCAAGAGACCCAGTACTTC; CDR3aa: CASSPQGVGSGAQETQYF
d_gene: -; abundance: -; j_gene: TRBJ2-1; v_gene: TRBV5-4; CDR3nt: TGTGCCAGCAGCTTGCAGGGTTCCTACAATGAGCAGTTCTTC; CDR3aa: CASSLQGSYNEQFF
d_gene: -; abundance: -; j_gene: TRBJ2-3; v_gene: TRBV27; CDR3nt: TGTGCCAGCAGTCTCCTAAGCACAGATACGCAGTATTTT; CDR3aa: CASSLLSTDTQYF
d_gene: TRBD2; abundance: -; j_gene: TRBJ2-3; v_gene: TRBV7-2; CDR3nt: TGTGCCAGCAGCAAGGGTGTTGCGGGGGGGATTACAGATACGCAGTATTTT; CDR3aa: CASSKGVAGGITDTQYF
d_gene: -; abundance: -; j_gene: TRBJ1-1; v_gene: TRBV5-4; CDR3nt: TGTGCCAGCAGCTTAGAACAAGACACTGAAGCTTTCTTT; CDR3aa: CASSLEQDTEAFF
d_gene: -; abundance: -; j_gene: TRBJ1-2; v_gene: TRBV25-1; CDR3nt: TGTGCCAGCAGTTTATTCGGGACAAACTATGGCTACACCTTC; CDR3aa: CASSLFGTNYGYTF
d_gene: -; abundance: few; j_gene: TRBJ1-1; v_gene: TRBV25-1; CDR3nt: TGTGCCAGCACCTCTCGAGGCATTCCTACAGCTTTCTTT; CDR3aa: CASTSRGIPTAFF
d_gene: TRBD2; abundance: -; j_gene: TRBJ2-4; v_gene: TRBV7-8; CDR3nt: TGTGCCAGCAGCTTAGGAGGGAGGGGAGGGCAAAACATTCAGTACTTC; CDR3aa: CASSLGGRGGQNIQYF
d_gene: TRBD1; abundance: -; j_gene: TRBJ1-2; v_gene: TRBV7-9; CDR3nt: TGTGCCAGCAGCTCTCCGGGACAGAGTTATGGCTACACCTTC; CDR3aa: CASSSPGQSYGYTF
d_gene: -; abundance: -; j_gene: TRBJ2-3; v_gene: TRBV7-2; CDR3nt: TGTGCCAGCAGGTATTCCCCTCCAAGCACAGATGCGCAGTATTTT; CDR3aa: CASRYSPPSTDAQYF
d_gene: TRBD2; abundance: -; j_gene: TRBJ2-3; v_gene: TRBV7-9; CDR3nt: TGTGCCAGCAGCCTACGAACCGGGACTAGACGCACAGATACGCAGTATTTT; CDR3aa: CASSLRTGTRRTDTQYF
d_gene: TRBD1; abundance: few; j_gene: TRBJ1-6; v_gene: TRBV2; CDR3nt: TGTGCCCTCGGGACAGGGAATTCACCCCTCCACTTT; CDR3aa: CALGTGNSPLHF
d_gene: TRBD2; abundance: -; j_gene: TRBJ2-1; v_gene: TRBV5-1; CDR3nt: TGCGCCAGCAGCCCCGGGAGACTAGCGGGGGTTTATGAGCAGTTCTTC; CDR3aa: CASSPGRLAGVYEQFF
d_gene: -; abundance: -; j_gene: TRBJ2-7; v_gene: TRBV7-3; CDR3nt: TGTGCCAGCAGCTTTGACAGCTCCTACGAGCAGTACTTC; CDR3aa: CASSFDSSYEQYF
d_gene: -; abundance: few; j_gene: TRBJ1-1; v_gene: TRBV11-2; CDR3nt: TGTGCCAGCACAATAGGGGGTACCATGGGCACTGAAGCTTTCTTT; CDR3aa: CASTIGGTMGTEAFF
d_gene: -; abundance: -; j_gene: TRBJ1-5; v_gene: TRBV5-8; CDR3nt: TGTGCCAGCAGCCCCCCCTTCGGGGAGAAGAATAGCAATCAGCCCCAGCATTTT; CDR3aa: CASSPPFGEKNSNQPQHF
d_gene: -; abundance: few; j_gene: TRBJ1-5; v_gene: TRBV6-1; CDR3nt: TGTGCCAGCAGCCTACCTCGGGGGAGCAATCAGCCCCAGCATTTT; CDR3aa: CASSLPRGSNQPQHF
d_gene: -; abundance: -; j_gene: TRBJ2-7; v_gene: TRBV10-3; CDR3nt: TGTGCCATCAGTGAGTCTGGGCACGAGCAGTACTTC; CDR3aa: CAISESGHEQYF
d_gene: -; abundance: -; j_gene: TRBJ2-1; v_gene: TRBV11-3; CDR3nt: TGTGCCAGCAGCGCCTGGGGGGGGGCCGGTGAGCAGTTCTTC; CDR3aa: CASSAWGGAGEQFF
d_gene: -; abundance: -; j_gene: TRBJ1-1; v_gene: TRBV7-2; CDR3nt: TGTGCCAGCAGCCCAAGGCCGGGACAGAACACTGAAGCTTTCTTT; CDR3aa: CASSPRPGQNTEAFF
d_gene: -; abundance: once; j_gene: TRBJ2-2; v_gene: TRBV6-1; CDR3nt: TGTGCCAGCGGGGGTAGGTGGGAGGTCCACGGGGAGCTGTTTTTT; CDR3aa: CASGGRWEVHGELFF
d_gene: -; abundance: -; j_gene: TRBJ1-4; v_gene: TRBV2; CDR3nt: TGTGCCAGCAGCCCGGGGAGTAATAATGAAAAACTGTTTTTT; CDR3aa: CASSPGSNNEKLFF
d_gene: TRBD2; abundance: once; j_gene: TRBJ2-3; v_gene: TRBV11-2; CDR3nt: TGTGCCAGCAGCCAAGCCATCAGAGGACTAGCGAGAGGTGATACGCAGTATTTT; CDR3aa: CASSQAIRGLARGDTQYF
d_gene: -; abundance: -; j_gene: TRBJ2-3; v_gene: TRBV19; CDR3nt: TGTGCCAGTAGTATAGTGAGTAGCGCGCAGTATTTT; CDR3aa: CASSIVSSAQYF
d_gene: TRBD2; abundance: -; j_gene: TRBJ2-2; v_gene: TRBV11-3; CDR3nt: TGTGCCAGCAGCCAAGGGACTAGCGGGAGTCTGTTTTTT; CDR3aa: CASSQGTSGSLFF
d_gene: -; abundance: -; j_gene: TRBJ1-2; v_gene: TRBV9; CDR3nt: TGTGCCAGCTGGGGGGGCGCCTTCTATGGCTACACCTTC; CDR3aa: CASWGGAFYGYTF
d_gene: TRBD1; abundance: -; j_gene: TRBJ2-5; v_gene: TRBV19; CDR3nt: TGTGCCAGCGCCAACAGGGGGCAAGAGACCCAGTACTTC; CDR3aa: CASANRGQETQYF
d_gene: -; abundance: -; j_gene: TRBJ1-1; v_gene: TRBV5-4; CDR3nt: TGTGCCAGCAGCTTGGCCACCCGGGGTGGGACTGAAGCTTTCTTT; CDR3aa: CASSLATRGGTEAFF
d_gene: TRBD2; abundance: -; j_gene: TRBJ2-3; v_gene: TRBV28; CDR3nt: TGTGCCAGCAGCCTCAGTTCAGCGGGGGGGCTAACTGGCACAGATACGCAGTATTTT; CDR3aa: CASSLSSAGGLTGTDTQYF
d_gene: -; abundance: -; j_gene: TRBJ2-7; v_gene: TRBV7-2; CDR3nt: TGTGCCAGCAGCTTAGGATCTAGCGAGGGATACGAGCAGTACTTC; CDR3aa: CASSLGSSEGYEQYF
d_gene: -; abundance: -; j_gene: TRBJ1-1; v_gene: TRBV7-9; CDR3nt: TGTGCCAGCATCCAGGGGCAGATGAACACTGAAGCTTTCTTT; CDR3aa: CASIQGQMNTEAFF